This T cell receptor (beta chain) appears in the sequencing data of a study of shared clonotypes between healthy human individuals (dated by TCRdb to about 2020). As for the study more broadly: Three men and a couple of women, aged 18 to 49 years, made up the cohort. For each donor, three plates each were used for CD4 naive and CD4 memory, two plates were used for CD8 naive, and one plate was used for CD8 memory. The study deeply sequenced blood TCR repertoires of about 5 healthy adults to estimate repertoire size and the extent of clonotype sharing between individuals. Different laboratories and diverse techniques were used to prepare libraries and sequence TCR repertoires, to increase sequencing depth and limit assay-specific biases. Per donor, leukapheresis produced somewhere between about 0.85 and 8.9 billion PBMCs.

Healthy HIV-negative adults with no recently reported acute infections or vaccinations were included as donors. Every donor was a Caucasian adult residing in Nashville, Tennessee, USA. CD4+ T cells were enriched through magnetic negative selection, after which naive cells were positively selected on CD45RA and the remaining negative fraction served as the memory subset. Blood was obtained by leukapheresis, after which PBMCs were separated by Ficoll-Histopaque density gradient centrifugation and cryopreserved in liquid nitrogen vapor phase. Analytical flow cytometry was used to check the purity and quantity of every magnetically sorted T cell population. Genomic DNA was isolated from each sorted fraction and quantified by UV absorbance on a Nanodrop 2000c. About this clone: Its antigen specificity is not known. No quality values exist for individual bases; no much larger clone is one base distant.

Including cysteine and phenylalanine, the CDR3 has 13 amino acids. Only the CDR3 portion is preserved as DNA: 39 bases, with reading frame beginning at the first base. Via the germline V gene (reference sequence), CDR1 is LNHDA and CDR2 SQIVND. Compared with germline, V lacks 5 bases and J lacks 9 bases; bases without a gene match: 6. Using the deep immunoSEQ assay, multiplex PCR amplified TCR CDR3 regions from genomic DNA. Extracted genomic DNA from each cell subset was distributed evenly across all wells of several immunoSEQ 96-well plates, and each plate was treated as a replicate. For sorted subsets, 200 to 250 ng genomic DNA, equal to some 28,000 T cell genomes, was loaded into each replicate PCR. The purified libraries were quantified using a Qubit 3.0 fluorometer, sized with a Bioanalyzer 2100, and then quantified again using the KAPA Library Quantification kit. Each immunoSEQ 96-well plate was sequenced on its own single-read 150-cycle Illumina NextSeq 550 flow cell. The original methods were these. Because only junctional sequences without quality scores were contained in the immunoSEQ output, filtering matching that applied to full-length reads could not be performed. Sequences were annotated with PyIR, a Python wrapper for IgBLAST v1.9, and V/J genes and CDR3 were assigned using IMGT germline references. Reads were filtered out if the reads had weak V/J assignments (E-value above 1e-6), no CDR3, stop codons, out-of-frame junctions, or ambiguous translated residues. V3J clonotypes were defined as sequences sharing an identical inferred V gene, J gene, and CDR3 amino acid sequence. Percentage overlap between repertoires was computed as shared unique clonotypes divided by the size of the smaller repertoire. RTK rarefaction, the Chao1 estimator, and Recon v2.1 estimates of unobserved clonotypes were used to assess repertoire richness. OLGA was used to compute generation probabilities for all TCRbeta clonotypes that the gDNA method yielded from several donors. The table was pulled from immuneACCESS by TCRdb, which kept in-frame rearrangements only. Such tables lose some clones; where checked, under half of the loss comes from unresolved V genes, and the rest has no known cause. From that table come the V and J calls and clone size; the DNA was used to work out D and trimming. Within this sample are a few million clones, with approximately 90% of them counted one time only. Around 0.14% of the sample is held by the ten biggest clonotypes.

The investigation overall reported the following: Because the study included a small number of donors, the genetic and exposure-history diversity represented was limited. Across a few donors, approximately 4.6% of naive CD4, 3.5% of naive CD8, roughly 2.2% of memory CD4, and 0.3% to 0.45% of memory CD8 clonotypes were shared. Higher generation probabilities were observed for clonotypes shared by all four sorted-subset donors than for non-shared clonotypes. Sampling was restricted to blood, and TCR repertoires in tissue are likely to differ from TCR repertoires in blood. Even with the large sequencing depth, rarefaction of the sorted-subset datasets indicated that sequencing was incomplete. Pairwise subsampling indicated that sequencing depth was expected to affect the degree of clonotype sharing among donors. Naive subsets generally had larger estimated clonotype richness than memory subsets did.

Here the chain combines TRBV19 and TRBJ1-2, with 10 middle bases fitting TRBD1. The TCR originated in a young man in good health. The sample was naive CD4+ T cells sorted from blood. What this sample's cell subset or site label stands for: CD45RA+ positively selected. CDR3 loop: CASSPTGGGSYTF. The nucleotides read TGTGCCAGTAGTCCGACAGGGGGCGGGAGCTACACCTTC.